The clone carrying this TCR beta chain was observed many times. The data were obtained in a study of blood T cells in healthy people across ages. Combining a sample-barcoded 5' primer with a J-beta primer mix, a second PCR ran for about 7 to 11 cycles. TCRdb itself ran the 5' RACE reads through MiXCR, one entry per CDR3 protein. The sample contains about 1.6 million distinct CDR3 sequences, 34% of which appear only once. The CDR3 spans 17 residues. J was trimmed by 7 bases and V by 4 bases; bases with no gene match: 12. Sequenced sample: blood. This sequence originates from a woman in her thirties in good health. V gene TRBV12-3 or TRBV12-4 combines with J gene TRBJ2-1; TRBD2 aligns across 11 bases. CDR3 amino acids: CASSYTPGLAVRNEQFF. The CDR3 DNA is TGTGCCAGCAGTTACACACCGGGACTAGCGGTTCGAAATGAGCAGTTCTTC.